The clone carrying this T cell receptor beta chain came up a few times. The target antigen is unknown. The entry originates in a study of T cell responses to AZD1222 COVID-19 vaccine. Trimming removed 5 bases at V and 4 bases at J, with 9 bases between. The CDR3 has 13 amino acids. Germline-derived CDR1 and CDR2 are WSHSY and SAAADI. General observations from the study: Across spike, vaccine-associated CD4 TCRs were found, dominant at 160-218 and 743-854. Increased Spike-specific TCR breadth and depth were observed after two AZD1222 doses.

TCRdb's table, derived via immunoSEQ multiplex PCR, lists solely in-frame clones and lacks some. The sample holds around 130,000 clones; roughly 86% are singletons and the top ten take roughly 5.7%. Material: peripheral blood, obtained 28 days after the second AZD1222 dose. The clonotype originates from an adult who received the AZD1222 COVID-19 vaccine. This chain connects TRBV10-2 to TRBJ2-1, with a possible D match to TRBD1 (6 bases). CDR3 nucleotides: TGCGCCAGCAGTCCGGACAGATACAATGAGCAGTTCTTC. Residues: CASSPDRYNEQFF.